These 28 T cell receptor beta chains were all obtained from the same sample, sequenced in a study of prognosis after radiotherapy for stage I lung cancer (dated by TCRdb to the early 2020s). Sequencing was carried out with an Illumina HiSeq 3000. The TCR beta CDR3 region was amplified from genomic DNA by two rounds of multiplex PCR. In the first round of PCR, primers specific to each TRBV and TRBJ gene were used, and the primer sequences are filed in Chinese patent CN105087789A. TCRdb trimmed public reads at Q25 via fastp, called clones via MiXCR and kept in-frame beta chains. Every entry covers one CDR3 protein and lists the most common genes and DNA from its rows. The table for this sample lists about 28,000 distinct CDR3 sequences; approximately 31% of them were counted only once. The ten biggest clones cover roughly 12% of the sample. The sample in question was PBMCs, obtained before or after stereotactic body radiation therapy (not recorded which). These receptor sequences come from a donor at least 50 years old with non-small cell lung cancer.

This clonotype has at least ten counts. CDR3 region: CASSEGSGANYGYTF. Written as DNA, the CDR3 is TGTGCCAGCAGTGAAGGATCCGGAGCTAACTATGGCTACACCTTC. This chain links TRBV6-2 or TRBV6-3 with TRBJ1-2; unclear D gene. CDR1 is MNHEY and CDR2 is SVGEGT in the germline V gene. Between the trimmed V and J ends, which lost 5 bases and 0 bases, there was a span of 13 bases. This CDR3 is built from 15 residues.

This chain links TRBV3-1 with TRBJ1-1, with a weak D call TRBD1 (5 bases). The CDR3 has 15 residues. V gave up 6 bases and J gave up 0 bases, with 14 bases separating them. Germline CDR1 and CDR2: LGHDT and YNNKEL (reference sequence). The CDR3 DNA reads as TGTGCCAGCAGTGACAGCAATAATCTGAACACTGAAGCTTTCTTT. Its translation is CASSDSNNLNTEAFF.

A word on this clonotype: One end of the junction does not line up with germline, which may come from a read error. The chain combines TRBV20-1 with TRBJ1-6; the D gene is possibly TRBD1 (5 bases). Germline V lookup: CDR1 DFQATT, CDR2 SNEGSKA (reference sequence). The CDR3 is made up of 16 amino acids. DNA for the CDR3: TGCAGTGCTTCGGAACCGGCAGGGATAAATAATTCACACCTCCACTTT. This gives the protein CSASEPAGINNSHLHF.

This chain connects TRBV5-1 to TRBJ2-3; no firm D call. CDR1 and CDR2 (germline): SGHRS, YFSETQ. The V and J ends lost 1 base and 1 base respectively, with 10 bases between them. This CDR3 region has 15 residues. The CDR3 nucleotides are TGCGCCAGCAGCTTGACCGGGCCCTGCACAGATACGCAGTATTTT. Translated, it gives CASSLTGPCTDTQYF.

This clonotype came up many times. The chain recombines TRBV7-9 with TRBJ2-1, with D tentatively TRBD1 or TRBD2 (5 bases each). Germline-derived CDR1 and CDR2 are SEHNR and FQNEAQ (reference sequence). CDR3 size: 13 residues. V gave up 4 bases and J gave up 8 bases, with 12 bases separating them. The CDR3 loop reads CASSSGASDEQFF. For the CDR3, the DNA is TGTGCCAGCAGCTCCGGGGCGTCCGATGAGCAGTTCTTC.

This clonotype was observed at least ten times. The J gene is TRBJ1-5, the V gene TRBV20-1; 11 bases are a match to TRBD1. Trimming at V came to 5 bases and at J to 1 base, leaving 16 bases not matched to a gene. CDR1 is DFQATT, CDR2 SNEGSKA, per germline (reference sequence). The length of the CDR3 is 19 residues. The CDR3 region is CSAGHRDRGSISSNQPQHF. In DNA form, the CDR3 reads TGCAGTGCTGGACATCGGGACAGGGGGTCGATATCGAGCAATCAGCCCCAGCATTTT.

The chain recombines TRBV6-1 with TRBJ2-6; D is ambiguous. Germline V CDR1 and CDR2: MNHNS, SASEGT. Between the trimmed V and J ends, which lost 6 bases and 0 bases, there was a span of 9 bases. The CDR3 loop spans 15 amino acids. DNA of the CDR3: TGTGCCAGCAGCTCGAAGGCCTCTGGGGCCAACGTCCTGACTTTC. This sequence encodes CASSSKASGANVLTF.

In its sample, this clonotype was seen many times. The DNA of the CDR3 is TGTGCCATCAGGCCCGGTTCCAGCTCCTACAATGAGCAGTTCTTC. Encoded protein: CAIRPGSSSYNEQFF. V gene TRBV10-3 combines with J gene TRBJ2-1; D is unresolved. The CDR3 length is 15 residues. Trimming shortened V by 6 bases and J by 0 bases, and 12 bases separated the two germline ends. Germline V gives CDR1 ENHRY, CDR2 SYGVKD.

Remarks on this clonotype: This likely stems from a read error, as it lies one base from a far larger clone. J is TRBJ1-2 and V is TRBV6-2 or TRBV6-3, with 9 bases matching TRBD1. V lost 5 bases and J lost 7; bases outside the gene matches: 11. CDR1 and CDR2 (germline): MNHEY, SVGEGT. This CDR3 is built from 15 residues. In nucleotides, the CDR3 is TGTGCCAGCAGTGAATCGGGACAGGGAAGAATTGGCTACACCTTC. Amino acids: CASSESGQGRIGYTF.

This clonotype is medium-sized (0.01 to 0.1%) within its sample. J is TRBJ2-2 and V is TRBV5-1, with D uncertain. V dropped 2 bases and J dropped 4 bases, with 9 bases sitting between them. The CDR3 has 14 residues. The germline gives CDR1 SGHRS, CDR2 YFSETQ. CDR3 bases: TGCGCCAGCAGCTTCGGAGAAATCACCGGGGAGCTGTTTTTT. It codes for CASSFGEITGELFF.

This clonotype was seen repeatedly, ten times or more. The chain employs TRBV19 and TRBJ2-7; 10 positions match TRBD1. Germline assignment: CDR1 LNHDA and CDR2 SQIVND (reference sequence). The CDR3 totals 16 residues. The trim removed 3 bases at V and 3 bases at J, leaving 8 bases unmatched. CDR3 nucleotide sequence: TGTGCCAGTAGTATGACCGGGACAGGGGTTTTCTACGAGCAGTACTTC. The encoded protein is CASSMTGTGVFYEQYF.

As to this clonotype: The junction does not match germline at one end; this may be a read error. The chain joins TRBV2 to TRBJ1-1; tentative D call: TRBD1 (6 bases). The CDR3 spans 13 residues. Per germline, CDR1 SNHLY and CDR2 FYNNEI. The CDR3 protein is CASNRTVNNEAFF. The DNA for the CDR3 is TGTGCCAGCAATAGGACAGTGAACAATGAAGCTTTCTTT.

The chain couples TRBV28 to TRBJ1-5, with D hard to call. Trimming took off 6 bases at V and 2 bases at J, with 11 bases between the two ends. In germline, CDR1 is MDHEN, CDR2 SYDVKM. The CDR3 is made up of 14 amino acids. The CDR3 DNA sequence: TGTGCCAGCAGCTCCATAGCGGGCAATCAGCCCCAGCATTTT. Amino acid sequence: CASSSIAGNQPQHF.

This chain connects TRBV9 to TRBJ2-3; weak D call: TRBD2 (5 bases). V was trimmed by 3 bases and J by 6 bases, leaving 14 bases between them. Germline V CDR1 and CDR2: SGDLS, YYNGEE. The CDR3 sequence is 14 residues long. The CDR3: CASSAIGLADTQYF. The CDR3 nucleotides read TGTGCCAGCAGCGCAATTGGACTGGCGGATACGCAGTATTTT. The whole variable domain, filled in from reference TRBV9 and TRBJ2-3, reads DSGVTQTPKHLITATGQRVTLRCSPRSGDLSVYWYQQSLDQGLQFLIQYYNGEERAKGNILERFSAQQFPDLHSELNLSSLELGDSALYFCASSAIGLADTQYFGPGTRLTVL.

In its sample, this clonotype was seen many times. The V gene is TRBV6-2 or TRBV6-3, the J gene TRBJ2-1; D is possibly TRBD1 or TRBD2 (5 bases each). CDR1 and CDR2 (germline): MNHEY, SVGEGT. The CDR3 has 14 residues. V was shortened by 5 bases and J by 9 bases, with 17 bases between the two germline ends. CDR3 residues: CASSRDLSAREQFF. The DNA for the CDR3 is TGTGCCAGCAGTAGGGACCTCTCCGCTCGTGAGCAGTTCTTC.

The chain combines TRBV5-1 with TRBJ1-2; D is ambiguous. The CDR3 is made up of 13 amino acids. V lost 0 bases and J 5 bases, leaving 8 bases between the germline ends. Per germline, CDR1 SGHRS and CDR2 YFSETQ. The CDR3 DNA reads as TGCGCCAGCAGCTTGGTCATCCGGTATGGCTACACCTTC. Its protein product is CASSLVIRYGYTF. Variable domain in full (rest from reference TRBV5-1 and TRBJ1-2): KAGVTQTPRYLIKTRGQQVTLSCSPISGHRSVSWYQQTPGQGLQFLFEYFSETQRNKGNFPGRFSGRQFSNSRSEMNVSTLELGDSALYLCASSLVIRYGYTFGSGTRLTVV.

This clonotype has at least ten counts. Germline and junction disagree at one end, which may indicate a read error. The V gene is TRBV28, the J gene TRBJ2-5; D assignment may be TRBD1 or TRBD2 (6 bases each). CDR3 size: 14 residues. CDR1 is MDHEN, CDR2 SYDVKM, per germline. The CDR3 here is CVSTLNRDLETQYF. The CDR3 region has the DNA TGTGTCAGCACTTTGAACAGGGACTTGGAGACCCAGTACTTC.

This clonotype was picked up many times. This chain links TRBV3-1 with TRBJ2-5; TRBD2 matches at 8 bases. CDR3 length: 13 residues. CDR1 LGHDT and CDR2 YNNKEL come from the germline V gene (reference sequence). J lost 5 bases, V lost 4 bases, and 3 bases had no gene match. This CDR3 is CASSLSGEETQYF. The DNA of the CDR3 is TGTGCCAGCAGCCTTAGCGGGGAGGAGACCCAGTACTTC.

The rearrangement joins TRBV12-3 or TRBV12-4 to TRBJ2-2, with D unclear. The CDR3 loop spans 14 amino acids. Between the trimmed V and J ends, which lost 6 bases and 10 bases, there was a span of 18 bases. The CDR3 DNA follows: TGTGCCAGCAGACAGACTGCGAACGCCGTGGAGCTGTTTTTT. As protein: CASRQTANAVELFF.

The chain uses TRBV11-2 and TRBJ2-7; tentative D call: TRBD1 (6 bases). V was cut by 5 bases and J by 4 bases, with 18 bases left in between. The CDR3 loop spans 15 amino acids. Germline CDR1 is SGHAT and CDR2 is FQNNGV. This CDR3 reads CASSGQRAFEYEQYF. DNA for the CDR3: TGTGCCAGCAGCGGACAGAGGGCTTTCGAATACGAGCAGTACTTC.

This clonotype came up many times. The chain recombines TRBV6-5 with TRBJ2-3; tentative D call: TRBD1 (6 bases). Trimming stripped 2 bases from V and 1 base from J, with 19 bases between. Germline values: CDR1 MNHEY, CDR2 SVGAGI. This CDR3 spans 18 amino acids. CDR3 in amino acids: CASSYGAKTGSGTDTQYF. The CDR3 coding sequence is TGTGCCAGCAGTTACGGGGCAAAGACAGGATCCGGCACAGATACGCAGTATTTT.

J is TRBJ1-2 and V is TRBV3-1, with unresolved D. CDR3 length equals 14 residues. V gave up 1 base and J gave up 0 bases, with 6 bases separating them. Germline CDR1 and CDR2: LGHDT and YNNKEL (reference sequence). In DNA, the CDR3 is TGTGCCAGCAGCCAAGGACCGACTAACTATGGCTACACCTTC. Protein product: CASSQGPTNYGYTF.

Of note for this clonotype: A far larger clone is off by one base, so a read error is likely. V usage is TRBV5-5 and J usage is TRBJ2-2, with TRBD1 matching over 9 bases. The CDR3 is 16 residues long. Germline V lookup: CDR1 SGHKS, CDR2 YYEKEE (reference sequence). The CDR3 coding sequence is TGTGCCAGGGGACGAATCCGGGACAGGGTCACCGTGGAGCTGTTTTTT. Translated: CARGRIRDRVTVELFF.

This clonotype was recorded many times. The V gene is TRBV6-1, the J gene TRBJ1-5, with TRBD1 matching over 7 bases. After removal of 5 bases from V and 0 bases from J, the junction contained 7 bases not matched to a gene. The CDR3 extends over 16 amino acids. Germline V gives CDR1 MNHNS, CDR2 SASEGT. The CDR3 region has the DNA TGTGCCAGCAGTCCCGCGTCAGGGGGTAGCAATCAGCCCCAGCATTTT. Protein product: CASSPASGGSNQPQHF.

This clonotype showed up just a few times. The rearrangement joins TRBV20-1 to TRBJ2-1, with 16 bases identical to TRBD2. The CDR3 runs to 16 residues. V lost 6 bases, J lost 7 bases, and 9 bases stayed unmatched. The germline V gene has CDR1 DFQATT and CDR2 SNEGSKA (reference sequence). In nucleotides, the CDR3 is TGCAGTGCCGACGGGACTAGCGGGAGGGCCACGAATGAGCAGTTCTTC. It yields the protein CSADGTSGRATNEQFF.

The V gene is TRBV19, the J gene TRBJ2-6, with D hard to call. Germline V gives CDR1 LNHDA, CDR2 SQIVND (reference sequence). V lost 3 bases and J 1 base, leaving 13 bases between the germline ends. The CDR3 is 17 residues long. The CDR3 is CASSIVRIGSGANVLTF. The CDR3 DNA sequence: TGTGCCAGTAGTATCGTCCGAATTGGATCTGGGGCCAACGTCCTGACTTTC.

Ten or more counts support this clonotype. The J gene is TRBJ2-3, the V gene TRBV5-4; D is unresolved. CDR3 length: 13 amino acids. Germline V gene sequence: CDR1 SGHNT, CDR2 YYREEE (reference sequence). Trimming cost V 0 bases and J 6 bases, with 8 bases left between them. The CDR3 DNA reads TGTGCCAGCAGCTTGGCCGGAGTGGATACGCAGTATTTT. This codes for CASSLAGVDTQYF. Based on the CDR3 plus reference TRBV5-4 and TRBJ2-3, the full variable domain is ETGVTQSPTHLIKTRGQQVTLRCSSQSGHNTVSWYQQALGQGPQFIFQYYREEENGRGNFPPRFSGLQFPNYSSELNVNALELDDSALYLCASSLAGVDTQYFGPGTRLTVL.

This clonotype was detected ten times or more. The CDR3 reads CASSLWGGSLNEQYF. CDR3 coding DNA: TGTGCCAGCAGTTTATGGGGCGGGAGCCTAAACGAGCAGTACTTC. The chain is built from TRBV27 and TRBJ2-7; 7 nucleotides agree with TRBD2. J lost 5 bases, V lost 1 base, and 8 bases had no gene match. Per germline, CDR1 MNHEY and CDR2 SMNVEV (reference sequence). The CDR3 extends over 15 amino acids.